The present TCR beta chain was sequenced within a study of T cell repertoires in cytomegalovirus infection. Study overall: Selected CMV epitopes included recently identified HLA-C-restricted ones as well as well-studied HLA-B-restricted ones. Overall study results and limits: Predominance within the ex vivo response was attributable to HLA-C-restricted CMV-specific TCR beta clonotypes.

On this clonotype: Its antigen is as yet unknown.

CDR1 and CDR2 from the germline V gene are SNHLY and FYNNEI. Trimming took 6 bases from V and 1 from J; bases not matched to a gene: 7. The CDR3 extends over 15 amino acids. TCRdb processed the reads anew with MiXCR; each CDR3 protein has one entry. The table includes hundreds of thousands of distinct CDR3 sequences, under 45% detected once. The chain employs TRBV2 and TRBJ2-7, with 9 bases fitting TRBD1. The TCR was taken from a human donor in good health (CMV status not recorded). Some clones in this sample may be carry-over from other donors' samples. Material: cultured PBMCs, obtained from culture after CMV antigen stimulation. CDR3 in amino acids: CASRGDRASSYEQYF. The CDR3 DNA reads TGTGCCAGCAGGGGGGACAGGGCTTCGTCCTACGAGCAGTACTTC.